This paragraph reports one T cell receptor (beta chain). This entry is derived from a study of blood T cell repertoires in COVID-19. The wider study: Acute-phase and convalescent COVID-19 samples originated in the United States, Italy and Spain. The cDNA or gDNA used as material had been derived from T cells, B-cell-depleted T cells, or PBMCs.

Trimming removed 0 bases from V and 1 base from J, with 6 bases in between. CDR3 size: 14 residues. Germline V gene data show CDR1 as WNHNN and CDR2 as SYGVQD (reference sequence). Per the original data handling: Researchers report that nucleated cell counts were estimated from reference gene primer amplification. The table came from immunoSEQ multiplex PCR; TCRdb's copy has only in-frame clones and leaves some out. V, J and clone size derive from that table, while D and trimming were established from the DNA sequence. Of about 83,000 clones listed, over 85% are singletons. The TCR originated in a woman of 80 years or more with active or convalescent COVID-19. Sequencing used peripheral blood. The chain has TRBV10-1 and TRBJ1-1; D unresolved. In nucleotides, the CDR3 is TGCGCCAGCAGTGAGTCCCCAGGGAACACTGAAGCTTTCTTT. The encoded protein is CASSESPGNTEAFF.